This T cell receptor (beta chain) emerged from a study of CXCR3-negative and CXCR3-positive naive CD8 T cells. At the level of the study: The TRB read total, about 150 million, broke down to about 1.5 +/- 0.3 million reads per library.

The authors prepared UMI-labeled TRB cDNA libraries by 5' RACE. TCRdb re-called the 5' RACE reads and catalogs CDR3 proteins one per entry, DNA excluded. This repertoire comprises approximately 58,000 distinct CDR3 sequences; its ten largest clones make up about 0.4%. Identification of naive CD8+ T cells rested on CD45RO-CCR7+CD27+CD95- status. Sequencing was done on a sample of naive CXCR3- CD8+ T cells from blood. Noted subset: CD45RO-CCR7+CD27+CD95- naive CD8+ T cells lacking CXCR3 (TNR3-). The sequence was collected from a human donor in good health. Some clones in this sample may be carry-over from other donors' samples.

This CDR3 is CAISESPGQGTGELFF. The chain uses TRBV10-3 and TRBJ2-2; TCRdb's assignment of TRBD1 cannot be checked, as there is no DNA. The V gene's germline CDR1 is ENHRY and CDR2 SYGVKD. The CDR3 is made up of 16 amino acids.